This note documents a single T cell receptor beta chain sequence. Data came from immunoSEQ multiplex PCR; TCRdb stores just in-frame clones and leaves some out. This sample has about 160,000 clones, with 79% found just once. The data stem from a study of blood T cell repertoires in COVID-19. The CDR3 runs 14 residues. Germline values: CDR1 LNHNV, CDR2 YYDKDF (reference sequence). V dropped 6 bases and J dropped 0; count of bases not matched to a gene: 3. V gene TRBV15 combines with J gene TRBJ2-3; 7 nucleotides agree with TRBD1. The clonotype comes from a woman aged 55 to 70 with COVID-19, enrolled during active disease. The sequenced material came from peripheral blood. The CDR3 DNA reads TGTGCCACCAGGACAGGGATCAGCACAGATACGCAGTATTTT. It translates to CATRTGISTDTQYF.